This T cell receptor beta chain derives from a study of vaccination and CD4 T cells after COVID-19. Study in general: The cells in question were stimulated using overlapping spike peptides derived from SARS-CoV-2, HCoV-NL63, HCoV-OC43 and HCoV-229E.

CDR3 length: 14 amino acids. V was clipped by 0 bases and J by 9 bases, with 12 bases between them. The treatment denotes: roughly ten-day PBMC culture with coronavirus spike peptide pools or control peptides (ViraFEST assay). General observations from the study: Researchers looked at relatively few convalescent patients and had no early post-infection timepoints. Median about 86% of reactive clones detected in convalescent patients emerged only post-vaccination.

Concerning this clonotype: Its antigen is as yet unknown.

The Oncomine TCR Beta short-read assay sequenced DNA from cultured CD4+ T cells. TCRdb independently ran MiXCR on the PCR reads; one entry per CDR3 protein. The sample yields over 15,000 distinct CDR3 sequences, nearly 55% seen once. This material consisted of CD4+ T cells from blood, cultured in vitro, taken before SARS-CoV-2 vaccination. The sequence came from a human donor who had recovered from COVID-19. This chain joins TRBV23-1 and TRBJ1-5; D remains ambiguous. TRBV23-1 is assigned to the ORF class and has an uncertain function. This CDR3 reads CASSQSCHPPPQHF. The CDR3 DNA sequence: TGCGCCAGCAGTCAATCGTGTCATCCCCCGCCCCAGCATTTT.